This section outlines one T cell receptor (beta chain) sequence together with its context. Its antigen remains unknown. The sample belongs to a study of T cell responses to AZD1222 COVID-19 vaccine. Study observations and caveats: Females outnumbered males among donors, who were mostly white British; clonal diversity was possibly underestimated.

Sequenced by immunoSEQ multiplex PCR; TCRdb stores in-frame clones only, minus some. Altogether approximately 98,000 clones are present, roughly 86% being singletons, with the ten largest covering 3.3%. Deletions cut 8 bases from V and 1 base from J, with 8 bases between. The CDR3 length is 12 residues. The germline V gene encodes CDR1 MNHNY and CDR2 SVGAGI (reference sequence). This chain joins TRBV6-6 and TRBJ1-1; no firm D call. The sequence was obtained from an adult in good health. The source material was peripheral blood, sampled on day 0 of AZD1222 vaccination. The CDR3 loop reads CASHSPNTEAFF. The CDR3 DNA is TGTGCCAGCCACAGCCCGAACACTGAAGCTTTCTTT.